This T cell receptor beta chain came from a study of T cell repertoires in cytomegalovirus infection. Points from the study as a whole: CMV-specific TCR beta clonotypes restricted by HLA-C dominated the ex vivo response.

TCRdb re-analysed the reads in MiXCR, keeping a single row per CDR3 protein. The table shows more than 650,000 distinct CDR3 sequences, with approximately 34% occurring only once. This clonotype was recorded only once. Antigen unknown. Relative to the germline gene, one junction end is altered; a read error may explain this. The germline V gene encodes CDR1 MNHNS and CDR2 SASEGT. The CDR3 has 12 amino acids. Sample: PBMCs. This clonotype was obtained from a human donor in good health (CMV status not recorded). Some clones in this sample may be carry-over from other donors' samples. The V and J genes are TRBV6-1 and TRBJ2-7, with D perhaps matching TRBD1 (5 bases). The CDR3 coding sequence is TGTGCCAGCAGTGAAGCGCGCCAGGGTTGGAACTTC. This gives the protein CASSEARQGWNF.